The 20 T cell receptor beta chains given below trace back to one sample, sequenced in a study of blood T cell repertoires in COVID-19. Data came from immunoSEQ multiplex PCR; TCRdb stores just in-frame clones and leaves some out. The table includes approximately 190,000 clones, about 81% detected once. Input material: peripheral blood. The source of these receptors is a woman aged 55-75 years with COVID-19, enrolled during active disease.

This clone was found a few times. The CDR3 nucleotides are TGTGCCAGCAGCGTTTCGTCGGGAGCTTTCTTT. Translated, it gives CASSVSSGAFF. The V and J genes are TRBV2 and TRBJ1-1; D is unclear. The CDR3 consists of 11 residues. CDR1 SNHLY and CDR2 FYNNEI come from the germline V gene. Trimming pared 6 bases from V and 10 bases from J, leaving 12 bases between. The variable domain in full, completed from reference TRBV2 and TRBJ1-1, reads EPEVTQTPSHQVTQMGQEVILRCVPISNHLYFYWYRQILGQKVEFLVSFYNNEISEKSEIFDDQFSVERPDGSNFTLKIRSTKLEDSAMYFCASSVSSGAFFGQGTRLTVV.

This chain uses TRBV18 with TRBJ2-7, with TRBD1 matching 10 bases. This CDR3 has 16 amino acids. With 3 bases clipped from V and 3 bases from J, the junction kept 8 bases outside the gene matches. CDR1 and CDR2 from the germline V gene are KGHSH and LQKENI. This chain's CDR3 is CASSPVRTGGVYEQYV. CDR3 coding DNA: TGTGCCAGCTCACCCGTTAGGACAGGGGGTGTCTACGAGCAGTACGTC.

The CDR3 DNA follows: TGTGCCAGCGGGGCTACGCAGTATTTT. The encoded protein is CASGATQYF. V is TRBV6-6 and J is TRBJ2-3; possibly TRBD1 for D (5 bases). V dropped 8 bases and J dropped 8 bases, with 5 bases sitting between them. The V gene's germline CDR1 is MNHNY and CDR2 SVGAGI (reference sequence). CDR3 length: 9 amino acids.

In DNA form, the CDR3 reads TGTGCCAGCAGCGCGGCAGGGGGCGATACGCAGTATTTT. It is translated as CASSAAGGDTQYF. This chain uses TRBV7-9 with TRBJ2-3; 8 bases agree with TRBD1. Germline CDR1 SEHNR, CDR2 FQNEAQ (reference sequence). The CDR3 sequence is 13 residues long. J lost 6 bases, V lost 5 bases, and 4 bases had no gene match.

For this clone: Germline is not matched at one junction end, which may reflect a read error. This chain connects TRBV7-7 to TRBJ2-3; 8 bases are shared with TRBD1. CDR1 and CDR2 (germline): SSHAT, FNYEAQ (reference sequence). This CDR3 region has 13 residues. CDR3 nucleotide sequence: TGTGCTAGCAGCACAGGGGGAACAGATACGCAGTATTTT. Protein: CASSTGGTDTQYF.

The CDR3 DNA reads TGTGCCAGCAGCTCTGACCGGGGGGCGGGAGCCAGGGAGACCCAGTACTTC. Its translation is CASSSDRGAGARETQYF. V usage is TRBV11-2 and J usage is TRBJ2-5, with D possibly TRBD2 on 7 matching bases. Trimming stripped 4 bases from V and 5 bases from J, with 23 bases between. Germline CDR1 and CDR2: SGHAT and FQNNGV. There are 17 residues in the CDR3.

This clone has a handful of counts. The CDR3 here is CASTESISAYEQYF. For the CDR3, the DNA is TGTGCCAGTACCGAGTCAATTTCGGCCTACGAGCAGTACTTC. The rearrangement uses TRBV19 and TRBJ2-7; D is unresolved. There are 14 residues in the CDR3. Germline V gene lookup returns CDR1 LNHDA and CDR2 SQIVND (reference sequence). V dropped 7 bases and J dropped 2 bases, with 15 bases sitting between them.

The V and J genes are TRBV28 and TRBJ2-1; 7 bases align to TRBD1. Per the germline V gene, CDR1 is MDHEN and CDR2 is SYDVKM. The CDR3 contains 14 residues. The V segment lost 3 bases and the J segment 8 bases; nucleotides outside the gene matches: 7. The CDR3 region has the DNA TGTGCCAGCAGTTTTAGGGGGCGTTTGGATGAGCAGTTCTTC. It translates to CASSFRGRLDEQFF.

The V and J genes are TRBV19 and TRBJ1-4, with D hard to call. V was cut by 5 bases and J by 0 bases, with 10 bases left in between. The CDR3 contains 15 residues. The V gene's germline CDR1 is LNHDA and CDR2 SQIVND (reference sequence). DNA of the CDR3: TGTGCCAGTAGTCGACGACAAGCAACTAATGAAAAACTGTTTTTT. Translation gives CASSRRQATNEKLFF.

The J gene is TRBJ2-5, the V gene TRBV5-1, with 8 bases matching TRBD1. Per the germline V gene, CDR1 is SGHRS and CDR2 is YFSETQ. CDR3 length: 15 residues. After removal of 0 bases from V and 1 base from J, the junction contained 2 bases not matched to a gene. The CDR3 DNA sequence: TGCGCCAGCAGCTTGGGGGACAGGAGCCAAGAGACCCAGTACTTC. Its protein product is CASSLGDRSQETQYF.

CDR3 loop: CASRPGGTDTQYF. Written as DNA, the CDR3 is TGTGCCAGCAGACCGGGGGGGACAGATACGCAGTATTTT. The chain is built from TRBV7-3 and TRBJ2-3; 8 bases fit TRBD2. The CDR3 has 13 residues. Per the germline V gene, CDR1 is SGHTA and CDR2 is FQGTGA. The J segment lost 3 bases and the V segment lost 6 bases, leaving 2 bases of the junction unmatched.

The chain combines TRBV7-2 with TRBJ2-5, with D perhaps TRBD1 (5 bases). The V and J ends lost 5 bases and 2 bases respectively, with 9 bases between them. The length of the CDR3 is 13 residues. CDR1 SGHTA and CDR2 FQGNSA come from the germline V gene. Here the CDR3 reads CASSLGAQETQYF. CDR3 in DNA: TGTGCCAGCAGCCTAGGGGCACAAGAGACCCAGTACTTC.

This clone was observed a single time. The gene calls are TRBV29-1 and TRBJ2-5, with 8 bases identical to TRBD2. CDR1 is SQVTM, CDR2 ANQGSEA, per germline. CDR3 size: 15 residues. The V and J ends lost 8 bases and 1 base, in that order; junction bases with no gene match: 12. The CDR3 region has the DNA TGCAGCCCCAGGGGCGGTAGCGGGGCCCAAGAGACCCAGTACTTC. This codes for CSPRGGSGAQETQYF. The whole variable domain, filled in from reference TRBV29-1 and TRBJ2-5, reads SAVISQKPSRDICQRGTSLTIQCQVDSQVTMMFWYRQQPGQSLTLIATANQGSEATYESGFVIDKFPISRPNLTFSTLTVSNMSPEDSSIYLCSPRGGSGAQETQYFGPGTRLLVL.

The chain joins TRBV11-2 to TRBJ2-2; 9 bases line up with TRBD1. The CDR3 runs 15 residues. The V gene's germline CDR1 is SGHAT and CDR2 FQNNGV. V lost 5 bases and J lost 7; bases outside the gene matches: 8. CDR3 nucleotides: TGTGCCAGCAGCCCCCGGACAGGGGCGGGCGGGGAGCTGTTTTTT. Its protein is CASSPRTGAGGELFF.

J is TRBJ2-3 and V is TRBV18; 8 bases line up with TRBD2. The CDR3 sequence is 16 residues long. Germline V gives CDR1 KGHSH, CDR2 LQKENI. J was trimmed by 0 bases and V by 1 base; bases with no gene match: 3. For the CDR3, the DNA is TGTGCCAGCTCACCACGAGCGGGGGACAGCACAGATACGCAGTATTTT. It yields the protein CASSPRAGDSTDTQYF. The complete variable domain, with remaining parts taken from reference TRBV18 and TRBJ2-3, reads NAGVMQNPRHLVRRRGQEARLRCSPMKGHSHVYWYRQLPEEGLKFMVYLQKENIIDESGMPKERFSAEFPKEGPSILRIQQVVRGDSAAYFCASSPRAGDSTDTQYFGPGTRLTVL.

This chain connects TRBV25-1 to TRBJ1-5, with a tentative D call TRBD1 (5 bases). The CDR3 covers 14 residues. The germline CDR1 and CDR2 sequences are MGHDK and SYGVNS. Trimming stripped 1 base from V and 5 bases from J, with 9 bases between. Written as DNA, the CDR3 is TGTGCCAGCAGTGAATTGGGGGGACATCAGCCCCAGCATTTT. Residues: CASSELGGHQPQHF. The full variable domain, completed using reference TRBV25-1 and TRBJ1-5, is EADIYQTPRYLVIGTGKKITLECSQTMGHDKMYWYQQDPGMELHLIHYSYGVNSTEKGDLSSESTVSRIRTEHFPLTLESARPSHTSQYLCASSELGGHQPQHFGDGTRLSIL.

The chain employs TRBV28 and TRBJ2-1; 13 nucleotides align to TRBD2. The CDR3 totals 17 residues. Germline V gene data show CDR1 as MDHEN and CDR2 as SYDVKM. V gave up 6 bases and J gave up 0 bases; unmatched junction bases: 5. CDR3 loop: CASRGLAGAGSYNEQFF. Written as DNA, the CDR3 is TGTGCCAGCAGAGGACTAGCGGGAGCGGGCTCCTACAATGAGCAGTTCTTC.

The gene calls are TRBV6-2 or TRBV6-3 and TRBJ1-4, with a weak D call TRBD1 (5 bases). The germline V gene encodes CDR1 MNHEY and CDR2 SVGEGT. Trimming left V 6 bases short and J 8 bases short, with 16 bases between. The CDR3 is 14 amino acids. The CDR3 spells CASSPLGGREKLFF. In DNA, the CDR3 is TGTGCCAGCAGCCCCCTGGGGGGTCGCGAAAAACTGTTTTTT.

The chain couples TRBV3-1 (or the pseudogene TRBV3-2) to TRBJ2-3; 9 bases agree with TRBD2. Germline CDR1 reads LGHDT; CDR2 reads YNNKEL (reference sequence). The length of the CDR3 is 22 residues. Trimming took 0 bases from V and 0 from J; bases not matched to a gene: 19. CDR3 protein: CASSQDSRTSVQHRNSTDTQYF. CDR3 nucleotide sequence: TGTGCCAGCAGCCAAGATTCGAGGACTAGCGTACAACATAGGAATAGCACAGATACGCAGTATTTT.

The chain couples TRBV5-1 to TRBJ2-5, with TRBD1 as a possible D gene (6 bases). CDR1 and CDR2 (germline): SGHRS, YFSETQ. Trimming cost V 0 bases and J 3 bases, with 15 bases left between them. The CDR3 covers 16 residues. The CDR3 here is CASSLGGRGSEETQYF. In nucleotides, the CDR3 is TGCGCCAGCAGCTTGGGTGGCAGGGGAAGCGAAGAGACCCAGTACTTC.